One sample yielded the 12 T cell receptor beta chains listed below, sequenced in a study of control samples from healthy donors and cancer patients. Using immunoSEQ multiplex PCR, the repertoire was profiled, and TCRdb retains in-frame clones only, with some absent. The sample lists some 100,000 clones, roughly 90% seen once, with approximately 3% in the top ten. The sample comprised blood. Receptors originate from a human donor in good health. The donor label of this sample is uncertain.

This chain connects TRBV6-2 or TRBV6-3 to TRBJ1-5; D uncertain. The V end was cut by 0 bases, the J end by 0 bases, with 12 bases between. The length of the CDR3 is 17 residues. Germline CDR1 and CDR2: MNHEY and SVGEGT. In DNA form, the CDR3 reads TGTGCCAGCAGTTACTCTCCGACCCTCTATAGCAATCAGCCCCAGCATTTT. Amino acids: CASSYSPTLYSNQPQHF.

J is TRBJ2-7 and V is TRBV3-1 (or the pseudogene TRBV3-2); 7 positions agree with TRBD1. CDR3 length: 15 residues. The trim removed 0 bases at V and 3 bases at J, leaving 5 bases unmatched. CDR1 and CDR2 (germline): LGHDT, YNNKEL (reference sequence). The CDR3 sequence is CASSQDLAGGYEQYF. The CDR3 coding sequence is TGTGCCAGCAGCCAAGATCTGGCAGGGGGCTACGAGCAGTACTTC.

This clone was counted a few times. V gene TRBV7-8 combines with J gene TRBJ1-6, with 8 bases fitting TRBD1. Per germline, CDR1 SGHVS and CDR2 FQNEAQ. J was trimmed by 9 bases and V by 6 bases; bases with no gene match: 7. This CDR3 has 14 residues. This chain's CDR3 is CASSSSGGGSPLHF. As DNA, the CDR3 is TGTGCCAGCAGTTCGTCAGGGGGCGGTTCACCCCTCCACTTT.

The rearrangement links TRBV7-2 to TRBJ2-5; 12 positions agree with TRBD2. The CDR3 sequence is 18 residues long. Germline V gives CDR1 SGHTA, CDR2 FQGNSA. Losses at the gene ends were 5 bases for V and 5 bases for J; bases not matched to a gene: 15. DNA for the CDR3: TGTGCCAGCAGCGCGTCGAAGCTAGCGGGGGGGTCCGGGGAGACCCAGTACTTC. Its protein product is CASSASKLAGGSGETQYF.

The V gene is TRBV7-9, the J gene TRBJ2-3; 7 positions match TRBD1. The germline CDR1 and CDR2 sequences are SEHNR and FQNEAQ (reference sequence). V lost 2 bases to trimming and J lost 4 bases; unmatched junction nucleotides: 6. There are 15 residues in the CDR3. CDR3 protein: CASSLPGQGADTQYF. In DNA, the CDR3 is TGTGCCAGCAGCTTACCGGGGCAGGGGGCAGATACGCAGTATTTT.

The rearrangement joins TRBV28 to TRBJ2-5; D is perhaps TRBD1 (6 bases). Trimming shortened V by 7 bases and J by 2 bases, and 11 bases separated the two germline ends. This CDR3 region has 13 residues. The germline gives CDR1 MDHEN, CDR2 SYDVKM. The CDR3 DNA sequence: TGTGCCAGCACGGACAGATTTCAAGAGACCCAGTACTTC. Translated: CASTDRFQETQYF. The whole variable domain, filled in from reference TRBV28 and TRBJ2-5, reads DVKVTQSSRYLVKRTGEKVFLECVQDMDHENMFWYRQDPGLGLRLIYFSYDVKMKEKGDIPEGYSVSREKKERFSLILESASTNQTSMYLCASTDRFQETQYFGPGTRLLVL.

The chain is built from TRBV6-5 and TRBJ1-5, with 7 nucleotides matching TRBD1. V lost 8 bases, J lost 2 bases, and 9 bases stayed unmatched. The CDR3 has 15 amino acids. From germline, CDR1 is MNHEY and CDR2 SVGAGI. For the CDR3, the DNA is TGTGCCAGCCTGACAGGGACGCGCGGCAATCAGCCCCAGCATTTT. Encoded protein: CASLTGTRGNQPQHF.

CDR3 DNA: TGTGCCAGCGGGGGTGAGGGCAGCGCATTCTATGGCTACACCTTC. Amino acids: CASGGEGSAFYGYTF. This sequence joins TRBV5-6 and TRBJ1-2; possibly TRBD1 for D (5 bases). V shed 7 bases and J shed 4 bases, with 20 bases lying between them. Germline CDR1 SGHDT, CDR2 YYEEEE. This CDR3 comprises 15 residues.

J is TRBJ1-5 and V is TRBV19, with D unresolved. Germline values: CDR1 LNHDA, CDR2 SQIVND (reference sequence). V was clipped by 2 bases and J by 9 bases, with 20 bases between them. The length of the CDR3 is 16 residues. DNA for the CDR3: TGTGCCAGTAGTATATTTGCCAGGCTCCCTGTGTGGCCCCAGCATTTT. This encodes CASSIFARLPVWPQHF.

This sequence joins TRBV18 and TRBJ1-5; D perhaps matches TRBD1 (6 bases). The V gene's germline CDR1 is KGHSH and CDR2 LQKENI. This CDR3 is built from 14 residues. Trimming took 6 bases from V and 3 from J, leaving 12 bases between them. For the CDR3, the DNA is TGTGCCAGCTCCCAACAGGGAATCAATCAGCCCCAGCATTTT. It yields the protein CASSQQGINQPQHF. Together with reference TRBV18 and TRBJ1-5, the CDR3 gives the full variable domain: NAGVMQNPRHLVRRRGQEARLRCSPMKGHSHVYWYRQLPEEGLKFMVYLQKENIIDESGMPKERFSAEFPKEGPSILRIQQVVRGDSAAYFCASSQQGINQPQHFGDGTRLSIL.

V is TRBV19 and J is TRBJ1-2; D unresolved. Trimming took off 10 bases at V and 1 base at J, with 13 bases between the two ends. Germline loops: CDR1 LNHDA, CDR2 SQIVND (reference sequence). The CDR3 totals 13 residues. The CDR3 DNA is TGTGCCACTTCCCGCGGGTATAACTATGGCTACACCTTC. Its translation is CATSRGYNYGYTF.

This clone is large (0.1 to 1%). The V and J genes are TRBV29-1 and TRBJ1-1, with no clear D. Trimming removed 3 bases from V and 3 bases from J, with 5 bases in between. Germline-derived CDR1 and CDR2 are SQVTM and ANQGSEA. The length of the CDR3 is 11 residues. The DNA for the CDR3 is TGCAGCGTTGAGCACGACACTGAAGCTTTCTTT. This codes for CSVEHDTEAFF.